What follows are 32 T cell receptor beta chains derived from one specimen sequenced in a study of T cell responses to AZD1222 COVID-19 vaccine (TCRdb year 2021). In the paper's terms, the time point label means: baseline before first vaccination. In light of the paper, this sample's treatment or condition label describes: meningococcal conjugate vaccine given as trial control. Libraries were constructed by the immunoSEQ multiplex PCR assay. TCRdb took this table from immuneACCESS and kept in-frame rearrangements with V and J called. Such tables lack part of the clones; where checked against another copy, unresolved V genes explain under half of the gap, and the rest is unexplained. This sample gives 160,000 or so clones in total; approximately 90% of them show up just once. Of the sample, around 4% falls within the top ten clones. This specimen consisted of peripheral blood, obtained on day 0 of MenACWY control vaccination. Receptors were obtained from an adult in good health.

V gene TRBV12-3 or TRBV12-4 combines with J gene TRBJ1-6; no clear D. The CDR3 totals 12 residues. Trimming cost V 5 bases and J 9 bases, with 8 bases left between them. CDR3 residues: CASSRSGSPLHF. In DNA form, the CDR3 reads TGTGCCAGCAGTAGAAGCGGTTCACCCCTCCACTTT.

This chain connects TRBV7-9 to TRBJ1-2; D ambiguous. The V gene lost 5 bases and the J gene lost 5 bases, with 6 bases spanning the gap. The CDR3 runs 11 residues. Germline V CDR1 and CDR2: SEHNR, FQNEAQ (reference sequence). The CDR3, as DNA: TGTGCCAGCAGCACGCAGTATGGCTACACCTTC. Translation gives CASSTQYGYTF.

This chain connects TRBV10-3 to TRBJ2-7; D is possibly TRBD1 or TRBD2 (5 bases each). The CDR3 is 13 residues long. CDR1 and CDR2 (germline): ENHRY, SYGVKD. Deletions cut 10 bases from V and 2 bases from J, with 15 bases between. DNA of the CDR3: TGTGCCACGTCAGGGACGGCAACCTACGAGCAGTACTTC. Translating gives CATSGTATYEQYF.

The chain recombines TRBV11-3 with TRBJ2-7; 7 bases match TRBD2. The CDR3 loop spans 14 amino acids. Per germline, CDR1 SGHNT and CDR2 YENEEA. V was clipped by 5 bases and J by 0 bases; unmatched bases: 4. CDR3 amino acids: CASSPGGSSYEQYF. The CDR3 DNA reads as TGTGCCAGCAGCCCCGGGGGGAGCTCCTACGAGCAGTACTTC.

The rearrangement uses TRBV9 and TRBJ2-7; D call uncertain. Per germline, CDR1 SGDLS and CDR2 YYNGEE. Deletions cut 0 bases from V and 0 bases from J, with 7 bases between. The CDR3 totals 14 residues. The CDR3 protein is CASSVDSSSYEQYF. DNA of the CDR3: TGTGCCAGCAGCGTAGACAGTAGCTCCTACGAGCAGTACTTC.

In the case of this clone: Different DNA sequences within this sample yield the same CDR3. This chain joins TRBV28 and TRBJ1-1; D unresolved. This CDR3 has 11 amino acids. Germline V gene lookup returns CDR1 MDHEN and CDR2 SYDVKM. V was cut by 3 bases and J by 5 bases, with 4 bases left in between. For the CDR3, the DNA is TGTGCCAGCAGTTTTGGGACTGAAGCTTTCTTT. Protein: CASSFGTEAFF.

CDR3 sequence reads: CSVEVGGLSDEQFF. The CDR3 DNA reads as TGCAGCGTTGAAGTAGGAGGTCTGAGCGATGAGCAGTTCTTC. The chain couples TRBV29-1 to TRBJ2-1; D perhaps matches TRBD2 (5 bases). Per the germline V gene, CDR1 is SQVTM and CDR2 is ANQGSEA. CDR3 length: 14 residues. Trimming cost V 1 base and J 8 bases, with 15 bases left between them.

Details on this clone: Germline is not matched at one junction end, which may reflect a read error. This chain joins TRBV18 and TRBJ2-7; D not certain. Germline V lookup: CDR1 KGHSH, CDR2 LQKENI. This CDR3 is built from 17 residues. CDR3 bases: TGTGCCAGCTCACCATCAATTTCCGCGCTTCCCTCCCACGAGCAGTACTTC. Its translation is CASSPSISALPSHEQYF.

The chain couples TRBV5-4 to TRBJ2-1; TRBD1 or TRBD2 may be the D gene (6 bases each). V was cut by 4 bases and J by 5 bases, with 10 bases left in between. The CDR3 sequence is 13 residues long. The germline V gene encodes CDR1 SGHNT and CDR2 YYREEE (reference sequence). The CDR3 here is CASSRGGNNEQFF. The CDR3 region has the DNA TGTGCCAGCAGCCGAGGGGGGAACAATGAGCAGTTCTTC.

This chain uses TRBV29-1 with TRBJ1-5, with D maybe TRBD1 (6 bases). The CDR3 is 15 amino acids. Germline V gives CDR1 SQVTM, CDR2 ANQGSEA. V was cut by 6 bases and J by 0 bases, with 15 bases left in between. The CDR3 region is CSVGGGSGSNQPQHF. CDR3 coding DNA: TGCAGCGTAGGGGGGGGCTCGGGTAGCAATCAGCCCCAGCATTTT.

This clone appeared a few times. This chain connects TRBV7-9 to TRBJ2-5; the D is unclear. The germline CDR1 and CDR2 sequences are SEHNR and FQNEAQ (reference sequence). This CDR3 spans 11 amino acids. Trimming left V 6 bases short and J 1 base short, with 3 bases between. CDR3: CASRGQETQYF. CDR3 in DNA: TGTGCCAGCAGGGGCCAAGAGACCCAGTACTTC.

The chain is built from TRBV19 and TRBJ1-5, with TRBD1 identical over 7 bases. The V gene's germline CDR1 is LNHDA and CDR2 SQIVND (reference sequence). The trim removed 5 bases at V and 0 bases at J, leaving 7 bases unmatched. The CDR3 is 16 residues long. For the CDR3, the DNA is TGTGCCAGTAGTCCCACAGGGGTCCATAGCAATCAGCCCCAGCATTTT. It encodes CASSPTGVHSNQPQHF.

The chain joins TRBV27 to TRBJ2-3, with 9 nucleotides matching TRBD1. The CDR3 runs to 15 residues. Germline trimming cut 5 bases from V and 2 bases from J; bases unmatched to any gene: 5. Germline V gene data show CDR1 as MNHEY and CDR2 as SMNVEV (reference sequence). CDR3 protein: CASSPRDRATDTQYF. The CDR3 DNA follows: TGTGCCAGCAGTCCCCGGGACAGGGCCACAGATACGCAGTATTTT.

As for this clone: An end of the junction does not agree with germline; a read error may underlie this. J is TRBJ2-3 and V is TRBV2, with TRBD2 matching over 12 bases. This CDR3 comprises 14 residues. In germline, CDR1 is SNHLY, CDR2 FYNNEI. CDR3 sequence (DNA): TGTGCCAGCACTGATATACCGGGACTAGCGGGTCGGGATTTT. It yields the protein CASTDIPGLAGRDF. Full variable domain (remainder filled in from reference TRBV2 and TRBJ2-3): EPEVTQTPSHQVTQMGQEVILRCVPISNHLYFYWYRQILGQKVEFLVSFYNNEISEKSEIFDDQFSVERPDGSNFTLKIRSTKLEDSAMYFCASTDIPGLAGRDFGPGTRLTVL.

This clone was counted a single time. The chain combines TRBV20-1 with TRBJ2-4; D not resolved. With 3 bases removed from V and 9 bases from J, the gap between germline ends came to 15 bases. The CDR3 runs to 13 residues. Germline-derived CDR1 and CDR2 are DFQATT and SNEGSKA (reference sequence). The CDR3 sequence: CSASSGPMSIQYF. CDR3 nucleotides: TGCAGTGCTAGTTCGGGCCCAATGAGCATTCAGTACTTC.

The chain recombines TRBV7-3 with TRBJ2-7, with D possibly being TRBD2 (6 bases). The CDR3 is made up of 13 amino acids. The V gene lost 3 bases and the J gene lost 3 bases, with 9 bases spanning the gap. CDR1 and CDR2 from the germline V gene are SGHTA and FQGTGA. In DNA form, the CDR3 reads TGTGCCAGCAGCTTGGGACTTGGCTACGAGCAGTACTTC. It translates to CASSLGLGYEQYF. Combining the CDR3 with reference TRBV7-3 and TRBJ2-7 gives the whole variable domain GAGVSQTPSNKVTEKGKYVELRCDPISGHTALYWYRQSLGQGPEFLIYFQGTGAADDSGLPNDRFFAVRPEGSVSTLKIQRTERGDSAVYLCASSLGLGYEQYFGPGTRLTVT.

This clone was seen more than once but under ten times. The CDR3 DNA reads as TGTGCCAGCAGCCCCTCGGCAGTTTCCTACGAGCAGTACTTC. The encoded protein is CASSPSAVSYEQYF. The chain has TRBV7-9 and TRBJ2-7; D is uncertain. With 5 bases removed from V and 1 base from J, the gap between germline ends came to 12 bases. Germline values: CDR1 SEHNR, CDR2 FQNEAQ (reference sequence). The CDR3 sequence is 14 residues long.

The rearrangement links TRBV30 to TRBJ2-5, with D perhaps matching TRBD1 (5 bases). Deletions cut 4 bases from V and 5 bases from J, with 20 bases between. CDR3 size: 15 residues. CDR1 and CDR2 from the germline V gene are GTSNPN and SVGIG (reference sequence). CDR3 sequence: CAWNAQLGQLETQYF. CDR3 DNA: TGTGCCTGGAATGCCCAGTTGGGGCAGTTGGAGACCCAGTACTTC.

This chain connects TRBV18 to TRBJ1-4, with a possible D match to TRBD1 (5 bases). Germline V lookup: CDR1 KGHSH, CDR2 LQKENI. V shed 1 base and J shed 3 bases, with 12 bases lying between them. The CDR3 consists of 16 residues. The CDR3 coding sequence is TGTGCCAGCTCACCACAGAGCGCGGGGGCTAATGAAAAACTGTTTTTT. Its translation: CASSPQSAGANEKLFF.

The V call is TRBV30, the J call TRBJ1-5; TRBD1 agrees at 9 bases. Germline V gene data show CDR1 as GTSNPN and CDR2 as SVGIG (reference sequence). V trimming: 7 bases; J trimming: 3 bases; junction bases outside the gene matches: 10. This CDR3 region has 15 residues. CDR3 in amino acids: CALLRDRATNQPQHF. As DNA, the CDR3 is TGTGCCTTACTCCGGGACAGGGCCACCAATCAGCCCCAGCATTTT.

The chain couples TRBV7-2 to TRBJ1-6, with D unclear. Trimming left V 3 bases short and J 9 bases short, with 9 bases between. The CDR3 is 13 residues long. The germline CDR1 and CDR2 sequences are SGHTA and FQGNSA. For the CDR3, the DNA is TGTGCCAGCAGCTTGGAGTACCGTTCACCCCTCCACTTT. It codes for CASSLEYRSPLHF.

CDR3 coding DNA: TGTGCCACCAGACAGGGCGCAGGAATTAATGAAAAACTGTTTTTT. Its translation is CATRQGAGINEKLFF. The chain joins TRBV19 to TRBJ1-4, with TRBD1 identical over 7 bases. The CDR3 has 15 residues. Germline CDR1 LNHDA, CDR2 SQIVND (reference sequence). The V segment lost 10 bases and the J segment 4 bases; nucleotides outside the gene matches: 12.

The chain uses TRBV10-3 and TRBJ2-7; D could derive from TRBD1 or TRBD2 (5 bases each). CDR1 is ENHRY and CDR2 is SYGVKD in the germline V gene. The V end was cut by 4 bases, the J end by 6 bases, with 16 bases between. This CDR3 comprises 14 residues. The CDR3 reads CAISGDGQYVEQYF. In DNA, the CDR3 is TGTGCCATCAGTGGGGACGGGCAATACGTCGAGCAGTACTTC.

The chain joins TRBV27 to TRBJ1-6; unclear D gene. This CDR3 contains 13 residues. Between the trimmed V and J ends, which lost 10 bases and 10 bases, there was a span of 17 bases. Looked up from germline, CDR1 is MNHEY and CDR2 is SMNVEV (reference sequence). CDR3 sequence: CATSLYRESPLHF. DNA of the CDR3: TGTGCCACCTCCCTTTATAGGGAATCACCCCTCCACTTT.

The chain is built from TRBV5-1 and TRBJ2-7, with 10 bases aligning to TRBD2. The length of the CDR3 is 16 residues. V was clipped by 4 bases and J by 5 bases; unmatched bases: 12. Germline values: CDR1 SGHRS, CDR2 YFSETQ. The CDR3: CASSNFGLAEENEQYF. CDR3 nucleotides: TGCGCCAGCAGCAATTTCGGACTAGCGGAAGAGAACGAGCAGTACTTC.

The chain combines TRBV10-3 with TRBJ1-2; D unresolved. The germline V gene has CDR1 ENHRY and CDR2 SYGVKD. The CDR3 covers 14 residues. Deletions cut 0 bases from V and 4 bases from J, with 9 bases between. The CDR3 nucleotides read TGTGCCATCAGTGAGTCGGACCAAGCCTATGGCTACACCTTC. Residues: CAISESDQAYGYTF.

J is TRBJ2-7 and V is TRBV2; perhaps TRBD2 as D (7 bases). V gave up 6 bases and J gave up 12 bases, with 21 bases separating them. The CDR3 contains 13 residues. The V gene's germline CDR1 is SNHLY and CDR2 FYNNEI. The CDR3 loop reads CASSPGGTREGYF. In nucleotides, the CDR3 is TGTGCCAGCAGCCCTGGGGGGACAAGGGAGGGGTACTTC.

J is TRBJ2-7 and V is TRBV4-1, with TRBD1 matching 7 bases. Germline CDR1 and CDR2: MGHRA and YSYEKL. J lost 6 bases, V lost 4 bases, and 9 bases had no gene match. The CDR3 totals 14 residues. The chain's CDR3 is CASSLGQSGGEQYF. The CDR3 DNA sequence: TGCGCCAGCAGCCTGGGACAGTCGGGCGGCGAGCAGTACTTC.

V usage is TRBV9 and J usage is TRBJ2-7, with 14 nucleotides matching TRBD2. The CDR3 length is 15 residues. Germline trimming cut 4 bases from V and 4 bases from J; bases unmatched to any gene: 4. From germline, CDR1 is SGDLS and CDR2 YYNGEE. The CDR3 sequence is CASSQGLAGVYEQYF. The CDR3 DNA follows: TGTGCCAGCAGCCAGGGACTAGCGGGAGTTTACGAGCAGTACTTC.

The chain has TRBV7-2 and TRBJ2-7, with D tentatively TRBD1 (5 bases). Trimming left V 8 bases short and J 1 base short, with 12 bases between. The CDR3 consists of 13 residues. Germline V gene sequence: CDR1 SGHTA, CDR2 FQGNSA. This CDR3 is CASGRGDSYEQYF. In DNA, the CDR3 is TGTGCCAGCGGAAGGGGCGATTCCTACGAGCAGTACTTC.

The chain recombines TRBV18 with TRBJ1-3, with D uncertain. Per germline, CDR1 KGHSH and CDR2 LQKENI. The CDR3 runs 15 residues. Trimming shortened V by 6 bases and J by 0 bases, and 12 bases separated the two germline ends. The CDR3 here is CASSSSAGSGNTIYF. CDR3 coding DNA: TGTGCCAGCTCGTCCTCGGCCGGCTCTGGAAACACCATATATTTT.

This clone appeared once. The chain is built from TRBV6-4 and TRBJ1-1, with no clear D. Trimming took 6 bases from V and 1 from J, leaving 9 bases between them. CDR1 MRHNA and CDR2 SNTAGT come from the germline V gene. The CDR3 has 13 amino acids. CDR3 amino acids: CASSRSQNTEAFF. The CDR3 DNA reads as TGTGCCAGCAGCAGGAGTCAGAACACTGAAGCTTTCTTT.